This T cell receptor beta chain emerged from a study of vaccination and CD4 T cells after COVID-19. Sequencing of the DNA from cultured CD4+ T cells was carried out with the Oncomine TCR Beta short-read assay. TCRdb fed the PCR reads into MiXCR, producing one record per CDR3 protein. The data hold about 21,000 distinct CDR3 sequences, with 60% observed a single time. Notes on this clonotype: Its antigen is as yet unknown.

The length of the CDR3 is 15 residues. Germline CDR1 KGHSH, CDR2 LQKENI. Germline trimming cut 2 bases from V and 8 bases from J; bases unmatched to any gene: 8. The treatment: roughly ten-day PBMC culture with coronavirus spike peptide pools or control peptides (ViraFEST assay). The sequence was obtained from a human donor who had recovered from COVID-19. The sample was CD4+ T cells from blood, cultured in vitro, taken after SARS-CoV-2 vaccination. The chain employs TRBV18 and TRBJ2-1; 8 nucleotides align to TRBD1. Written as DNA, the CDR3 is TGTGCCAGCTCACCAGGAGATACAGGGGGACATGAGCAGTTCTTC. Translation: CASSPGDTGGHEQFF. The variable domain in full, completed from reference TRBV18 and TRBJ2-1, reads NAGVMQNPRHLVRRRGQEARLRCSPMKGHSHVYWYRQLPEEGLKFMVYLQKENIIDESGMPKERFSAEFPKEGPSILRIQQVVRGDSAAYFCASSPGDTGGHEQFFGPGTRLTVL.